The source of this TCR beta chain is a study of T-cell memory formation after mild COVID-19. Each CDR3 protein is one row after TCRdb ran MiXCR on the 5' RACE reads. The table includes around 310,000 distinct CDR3 sequences, roughly 20% detected once. Study results and limitations: Cross-reactive memory appears to have joined, as suggested by some responding clones showing up in pre-infection memory.

Trimming stripped 2 bases from V and 3 bases from J, with 11 bases between. The CDR3 is made up of 14 amino acids. Per germline, CDR1 GTSNPN and CDR2 SVGIG (reference sequence). As to this clonotype: Its antigen is not known.

The sample comprised PBMCs or a T cell subset sorted from them (not recorded which). This receptor was obtained from a man between 18 and 29 years old who had mild COVID-19 (a few samples of this study predate the infection). Cell type and time point are not known. V is TRBV30 and J is TRBJ1-5; D may be TRBD1 (6 bases). CDR3: CAWSTGANNQPQHF. CDR3 bases: TGTGCCTGGAGTACGGGGGCTAACAATCAGCCCCAGCATTTT.